Listed below are T cell receptor beta chains from one sample, sequenced in a study of blood T cell repertoires in COVID-19. Clones were sequenced by immunoSEQ multiplex PCR, and TCRdb holds only the in-frame ones, with some missing. The repertoire consists of about 63,000 clones, with roughly 87% occurring once and the leading ten covering approximately 20%. The sequenced sample consisted of peripheral blood. These receptors were taken from an elderly woman with acute or convalescent COVID-19. Both conserved end residues are part of each CDR3. Each record gives: D gene, clone size, J gene, V gene, CDR3 length, CDR3 protein, CDR3 DNA. The D gene is left open where the match is weak. Rows give clone size only sometimes, using once, few, many, or a class for an expanded clone.

TRBD1	NA	TRBJ1-4	TRBV19	17	CASSIGGTAEFNEKLFF	TGTGCCAGCAGTATCGGTGGGACAGCGGAGTTTAATGAAAAACTGTTTTTT
NA	NA	TRBJ2-2	TRBV21-1	14	CASLETGSTGELFF	TGTGCCAGCCTTGAGACAGGTTCCACCGGGGAGCTGTTTTTT
NA	NA	TRBJ1-2	TRBV28	15	CASSNTLDRNYGYTF	TGTGCCAGCAGTAATACACTGGACAGAAACTATGGCTACACCTTC
TRBD1	NA	TRBJ2-3	TRBV7-9	14	CASSDTGGTDTQYF	TGTGCCAGCAGCGACACAGGGGGCACAGATACGCAGTATTTT
TRBD1	NA	TRBJ2-7	TRBV7-2	16	CASSTWAPGQVHEQYF	TGTGCCAGCAGCACGTGGGCTCCGGGACAGGTCCACGAGCAGTACTTC
NA	NA	TRBJ1-2	TRBV4-1	15	CASSQDQAGVLGYTF	TGCGCCAGCAGCCAAGATCAGGCAGGGGTTCTCGGCTACACCTTC
NA	NA	TRBJ1-1	TRBV2	13	CASSEAPSTEAFF	TGTGCCAGCAGTGAAGCCCCTAGCACTGAAGCTTTCTTT
NA	once	TRBJ2-3	TRBV5-8	15	CASSFSGHSTDTQYF	TGTGCCAGCAGCTTTTCTGGACATAGCACAGATACGCAGTATTTT
TRBD1	NA	TRBJ1-1	TRBV10-3	14	CAIRRQGANTEAFF	TGTGCCATCAGGAGACAGGGGGCGAACACTGAAGCTTTCTTT
TRBD1	NA	TRBJ1-1	TRBV27	14	CASRTRDRNTEAFF	TGTGCCAGCAGAACCCGGGACAGGAACACTGAAGCTTTCTTT
NA	NA	TRBJ1-4	TRBV6-6	15	CASSYPRGVAEKLFF	TGTGCCAGCAGTTACCCCAGGGGAGTTGCGGAAAAACTGTTTTTT
NA	NA	TRBJ1-2	TRBV6-1	13	CASSEALFYGYTF	TGTGCCAGCAGTGAAGCTCTTTTCTATGGCTACACCTTC
TRBD1	NA	TRBJ1-1	TRBV7-9	18	CASSLVIGTGRFGTEAFF	TGTGCCAGCAGCTTAGTAATCGGGACAGGGAGGTTCGGCACTGAAGCTTTCTTT
TRBD2	many	TRBJ2-1	TRBV7-8	19	CASSIVSLGLAGMRNEQFF	TGTGCCAGCAGCATAGTATCCCTTGGACTAGCGGGAATGCGCAATGAGCAGTTCTTC
NA	NA	TRBJ1-1	TRBV19	13	CASSRRGITEAFF	TGTGCCAGTAGTCGGCGGGGCATAACTGAAGCTTTCTTT
NA	NA	TRBJ1-5	TRBV28	12	CASSPPNRPQHF	TGTGCCAGCAGTCCTCCTAATCGCCCCCAGCATTTT
TRBD1	once	TRBJ1-2	TRBV5-4	14	CASSYRTGSKGYTF	TGTGCCAGCAGCTACCGGACAGGGTCGAAGGGCTACACCTTC
NA	NA	TRBJ1-2	TRBV27	13	CASSLAGEAGYTF	TGTGCCAGCAGTTTGGCAGGGGAAGCTGGCTACACCTTC
TRBD2	medium-sized	TRBJ2-7	TRBV5-6	14	CASSFSGSSYEQYF	TGTGCCAGCAGCTTTAGCGGGAGCTCCTACGAGCAGTACTTC
TRBD1	NA	TRBJ1-4	TRBV5-1	16	CASSPGQVATNEKLFF	TGCGCCAGCAGCCCGGGACAGGTTGCAACTAATGAAAAACTGTTTTTT
TRBD2	NA	TRBJ2-1	TRBV19	15	CASSIEGTSVDEQFF	TGTGCCAGTAGTATAGAGGGGACTAGCGTGGATGAGCAGTTCTTC
TRBD1	NA	TRBJ2-2	TRBV19	14	CASRRQGSTGELFF	TGTGCCAGTAGAAGACAGGGCAGCACCGGGGAGCTGTTTTTT
TRBD1	NA	TRBJ2-7	TRBV10-3	15	CAISEWDRSSYEQYF	TGTGCCATCAGTGAGTGGGACAGGAGCTCCTACGAGCAGTACTTC
NA	NA	TRBJ1-4	TRBV7-8	14	CASSLGEANEKLFF	TGTGCCAGCAGCTTAGGGGAGGCTAATGAAAAACTGTTTTTT
NA	NA	TRBJ2-3	TRBV18	12	CASSPWTNTQYF	TGTGCCAGCTCACCCTGGACTAATACGCAGTATTTT
NA	NA	TRBJ1-1	TRBV5-1	13	CASSIRPGVEAFF	TGCGCCAGCAGCATTAGACCGGGGGTAGAGGCTTTCTTT
NA	NA	TRBJ2-1	TRBV5-1	11	CASSQTKEQFF	TGCGCCAGCAGCCAAACTAAGGAGCAGTTCTTC
TRBD1	NA	TRBJ2-5	TRBV7-2	14	CASSLGTGFLTQYF	TGTGCCAGCAGCTTGGGGACAGGTTTTCTCACCCAGTACTTC
TRBD2	NA	TRBJ2-7	TRBV3-1/TRBV3-2	18	CASSQGLAGGERSYEQYF	TGTGCCAGCAGCCAAGGACTAGCGGGGGGTGAACGGTCCTACGAGCAGTACTTC
TRBD1	once	TRBJ2-1	TRBV5-1	15	CASSLDRGSYNEQFF	TGCGCCAGCAGCTTGGACAGGGGCTCCTACAATGAGCAGTTCTTC
NA	NA	TRBJ2-4	TRBV7-9	13	CASSLMGQNIQYF	TGTGCCAGCAGCTTAATGGGGCAAAACATTCAGTACTTC
NA	NA	TRBJ1-1	TRBV29-1	11	CSVEGRFGAFF	TGCAGCGTTGAAGGCAGATTTGGAGCTTTCTTT
NA	medium-sized	TRBJ2-3	TRBV5-6	15	CASSLLYRDTDTQYF	TGTGCCAGCAGCTTGCTGTACAGGGACACAGATACGCAGTATTTT
TRBD1	few	TRBJ2-3	TRBV28	15	CASSPDRVSTDTQYF	TGTGCCAGCAGCCCGGACAGGGTTAGCACAGATACGCAGTATTTT
TRBD1	NA	TRBJ1-1	TRBV5-1	15	CASSPLGQGFTEAFF	TGCGCCAGCAGCCCCTTAGGACAGGGGTTCACTGAAGCTTTCTTT
TRBD1	few	TRBJ1-2	TRBV28	15	CASSLPQGGGYGYTF	TGTGCCAGCAGTTTACCTCAGGGGGGAGGCTATGGCTACACCTTC
NA	NA	TRBJ1-5	TRBV1	18	CTSSQEGTARRGNQPQHF	TGCACCAGCAGCCAAGAAGGTACAGCCCGACGGGGGAATCAGCCCCAGCATTTT
NA	NA	TRBJ2-6	TRBV6-1	19	CASSVTLFKVHSGANVLTF	TGTGCCAGCAGTGTTACATTGTTCAAAGTTCACTCTGGGGCCAACGTCCTGACTTTC
NA	NA	TRBJ2-3	TRBV5-1	19	CASSLFELILAPPTDTQYF	TGCGCCAGCAGCTTGTTCGAGTTAATTTTAGCCCCACCCACAGATACGCAGTATTTT
TRBD1	NA	TRBJ1-1	TRBV5-6	18	CASSLDFSGWGQGSEAFF	TGTGCCAGCAGCTTGGATTTTAGTGGGTGGGGACAGGGAAGTGAAGCTTTCTTT
TRBD1	NA	TRBJ2-7	TRBV10-3	11	CAIGQAYEQYF	TGTGCCATAGGACAGGCCTACGAGCAGTACTTC
NA	NA	TRBJ1-2	TRBV2	12	CASSAQGNGYTF	TGTGCCAGCAGTGCACAGGGAAATGGCTACACCTTC
NA	NA	TRBJ2-2	TRBV28	15	CASSLYRALTGELFF	TGTGCCAGCAGTTTATACAGGGCCCTCACCGGGGAGCTGTTTTTT
TRBD2	NA	TRBJ2-5	TRBV28	16	CASSRGLAGGGETQYF	TGTGCCAGCAGTCGAGGACTAGCGGGAGGTGGTGAGACCCAGTACTTC
NA	NA	TRBJ2-1	TRBV24-1	11	CATSDREEQFF	TGTGCCACCAGTGACCGGGAAGAGCAGTTCTTC
TRBD2	NA	TRBJ2-2	TRBV7-2	16	CASSFTSGGPGGELFF	TGTGCCAGCAGTTTTACCTCGGGGGGGCCTGGCGGGGAGCTGTTTTTT
NA	NA	TRBJ2-1	TRBV4-2	16	CASSLDSASSYNEQFF	TGTGCCAGCAGCCTCGACAGCGCGAGCTCCTACAATGAGCAGTTCTTC